The 15 T cell receptor beta chains presented below share a single source sample, sequenced in a study of blood T cell repertoires in COVID-19. The data were produced by immunoSEQ multiplex PCR, yet TCRdb's version contains in-frame clones alone and is incomplete. Of 75,000 to 100,000 clones listed, less than 90% are singletons. The material sequenced was peripheral blood. The receptors were gathered from a man older than 75 with acute or convalescent COVID-19.

The chain combines TRBV6-2 or TRBV6-3 with TRBJ2-7; no firm D call. The CDR3 runs 13 residues. Germline CDR1 reads MNHEY; CDR2 reads SVGEGT. Trimming took 5 bases from V and 4 from J, leaving 12 bases between them. CDR3 in amino acids: CASSRLRNYEQYF. CDR3 sequence (DNA): TGTGCCAGCAGTAGACTTAGGAATTACGAGCAGTACTTC.

This chain joins TRBV21-1 and TRBJ1-3; the table assigns TRBD1, which was not confirmed against the DNA. TRBV21-1 is flagged as a pseudogene. The CDR3 has 18 residues. In DNA form, the CDR3 reads TGTGCCAGCAGCGCAAAAATTAGGGACAGGGGCTCTGGAAACACCATATATTTT. Its protein product is CASSAKIRDRGSGNTIYF.

The chain combines TRBV18 with TRBJ2-1, with D perhaps TRBD1 (5 bases). Germline loops: CDR1 KGHSH, CDR2 LQKENI. V lost 3 bases to trimming and J lost 9 bases, with 6 bases between them. The CDR3 is 11 amino acids. This chain's CDR3 is CASSPQGEQFF. DNA for the CDR3: TGTGCCAGCTCACCGCAGGGTGAGCAGTTCTTC.

Only a few counts were recorded for this clone. V and J are TRBV4-3 and TRBJ2-1, with TRBD1 as a possible D gene (5 bases). V shed 0 bases and J shed 10 bases, with 13 bases lying between them. There are 14 residues in the CDR3. Germline V CDR1 and CDR2: LGHNA, YSLEER. The CDR3 loop is CASSQDRVIGEQFF. CDR3 nucleotide sequence: TGCGCCAGCAGCCAAGACAGGGTAATTGGGGAGCAGTTCTTC.

This chain uses TRBV5-8 with TRBJ2-1; D not certain. Trimming shortened V by 0 bases and J by 10 bases, and 8 bases separated the two germline ends. The CDR3 has 12 amino acids. Germline CDR1 SGHTS, CDR2 YDEGEE. CDR3 protein: CASSLESVEQFF. CDR3 bases: TGTGCCAGCAGCTTGGAGTCAGTCGAGCAGTTCTTC.

This chain connects TRBV18 to TRBJ2-7, with unresolved D. Germline V gene data show CDR1 as KGHSH and CDR2 as LQKENI. With 0 bases removed from V and 4 bases from J, the gap between germline ends came to 10 bases. The length of the CDR3 is 14 residues. CDR3 region: CASSPPPRVYEQYF. The CDR3, as DNA: TGTGCCAGCTCACCACCTCCGAGAGTTTACGAGCAGTACTTC.

This chain links TRBV3-1 (or the pseudogene TRBV3-2) with TRBJ2-3; D uncertain. Per the germline V gene, CDR1 is LGHDT and CDR2 is YNNKEL (reference sequence). The CDR3 runs to 15 residues. With 1 base removed from V and 0 bases from J, the gap between germline ends came to 8 bases. The CDR3 DNA reads TGTGCCAGCAGCCAAGCTGCTACTAGCACAGATACGCAGTATTTT. Translated, it gives CASSQAATSTDTQYF.

The gene calls are TRBV30 and TRBJ1-5; unclear D gene. V was clipped by 2 bases and J by 3 bases, with 5 bases between them. Looked up from germline, CDR1 is GTSNPN and CDR2 is SVGIG (reference sequence). The CDR3 extends over 12 amino acids. The CDR3 bases are TGTGCCTGGAGTCGGGACAATCAGCCCCAGCATTTT. It codes for CAWSRDNQPQHF.

In its sample, this clone was seen a few times. The chain links TRBV11-2 to TRBJ1-6, with D perhaps matching TRBD1 (5 bases). CDR3 size: 13 residues. V lost 8 bases and J lost 7, with 12 bases in between. In germline, CDR1 is SGHAT, CDR2 FQNNGV. The CDR3 coding sequence is TGTGCCAGCGCCGGGGGTCAGAATTCACCCCTCCACTTT. Residues: CASAGGQNSPLHF.

Points on this clone: This specimen includes other DNA sequences encoding the same CDR3. V and J are TRBV29-1 and TRBJ2-2; D remains unclear. From germline, CDR1 is SQVTM and CDR2 ANQGSEA. The CDR3 sequence is 12 residues long. The V end was cut by 4 bases, the J end by 1 base, with 4 bases between. CDR3 sequence (DNA): TGCAGCGTTGGACAGAACACCGGGGAGCTGTTTTTT. Translated, it gives CSVGQNTGELFF.

The CDR3 sequence is CASSLVPGNEQFF. The CDR3 DNA follows: TGTGCCAGCAGCTTAGTACCGGGTAATGAGCAGTTCTTC. The chain combines TRBV7-2 with TRBJ2-1; D is ambiguous. The CDR3 sequence is 13 residues long. Germline values: CDR1 SGHTA, CDR2 FQGNSA. The ends were cut back, 1 base at V and 7 bases at J, with 8 bases in the middle.

The chain recombines TRBV7-2 with TRBJ2-7, with D unresolved. Trimming shortened V by 4 bases and J by 3 bases, and 16 bases separated the two germline ends. CDR3 length: 15 amino acids. CDR1 and CDR2 (germline): SGHTA, FQGNSA. CDR3 protein: CASSSTTESLYEQYF. CDR3 in DNA: TGTGCCAGCAGCTCCACCACAGAGTCACTCTACGAGCAGTACTTC.

The chain recombines TRBV5-6 with TRBJ2-7, with a weak D call TRBD2 (6 bases). V shed 4 bases and J shed 0 bases, with 20 bases lying between them. CDR3 length: 17 residues. Germline loops: CDR1 SGHDT, CDR2 YYEEEE. This CDR3 reads CASSPRGMGISSYEQYF. In DNA form, the CDR3 reads TGTGCCAGCAGCCCTCGGGGGATGGGGATTAGCTCCTACGAGCAGTACTTC.

This sequence joins TRBV7-8 and TRBJ2-7, with TRBD2 matching over 8 bases. CDR3 length equals 12 residues. Germline V lookup: CDR1 SGHVS, CDR2 FQNEAQ. V gave up 5 bases and J gave up 6 bases; unmatched junction bases: 3. The CDR3, as DNA: TGTGCCAGCAGCCCCGGGGGGGTCGAGCAGTACTTC. Translating gives CASSPGGVEQYF.

This clone was seen once. The chain joins TRBV6-5 to TRBJ2-7, with no clear D. CDR1 and CDR2 (germline): MNHEY, SVGAGI. V lost 6 bases and J 3 bases, leaving 18 bases between the germline ends. This CDR3 is 15 amino acids long. CDR3 sequence (DNA): TGTGCCAGCAGCTATGCGGTTCCTGGAAGCTACGAGCAGTACTTC. Translation gives CASSYAVPGSYEQYF.